The present T cell receptor beta chain was sequenced within a study of shared clonotypes between healthy human individuals. This clone was observed at least ten times. CD45RO-negative, CCR7-selected cells formed the naive CD8 fraction, which excluded terminally differentiated effector memory CD45RA+ cells. The study ran the assay at deep level. The data were produced by immunoSEQ multiplex PCR, yet TCRdb's version contains in-frame clones alone and is incomplete. The table has under 2,000,000 clones, approximately 94% seen once. This receptor was taken from a man aged 18 to 30 in good health. The sample consisted of naive CD8+ T cells sorted from blood.

The CDR3 DNA follows: TGTGCCTGGAGTGGGGAGGGACTAAGGACCGGGGAGCTGTTTTTT. It translates to CAWSGEGLRTGELFF. The V call is TRBV30, the J call TRBJ2-2, with 7 bases identical to TRBD2. CDR1 is GTSNPN, CDR2 SVGIG, per germline (reference sequence). The CDR3 runs to 15 residues. V was pared by 1 base and J by 5 bases, with 7 bases of the junction left unmatched. Variable domain in full (rest from reference TRBV30 and TRBJ2-2): SQTIHQWPATLVQPVGSPLSLECTVEGTSNPNLYWYRQAAGRGLQLLFYSVGIGQISSEVPQNLSASRPQDRQFILSSKKLLLSDSGFYLCAWSGEGLRTGELFFGEGSRLTVL.